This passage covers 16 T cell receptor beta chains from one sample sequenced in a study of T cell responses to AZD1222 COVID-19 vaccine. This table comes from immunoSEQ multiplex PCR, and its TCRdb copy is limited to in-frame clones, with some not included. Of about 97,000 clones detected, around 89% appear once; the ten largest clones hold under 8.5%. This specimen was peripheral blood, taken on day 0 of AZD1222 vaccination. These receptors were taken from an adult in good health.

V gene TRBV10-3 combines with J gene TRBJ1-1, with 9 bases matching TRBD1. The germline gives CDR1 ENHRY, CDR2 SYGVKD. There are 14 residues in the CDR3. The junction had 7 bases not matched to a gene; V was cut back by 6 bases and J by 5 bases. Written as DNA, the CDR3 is TGTGCCATCAGCACAGGGGGCGCTTGGACTGAAGCTTTCTTT. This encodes CAISTGGAWTEAFF.

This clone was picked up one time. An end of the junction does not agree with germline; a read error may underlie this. CDR3 loop: CASSQAGGGAPANF. As DNA, the CDR3 is TGTGCCAGCAGCCAAGCGGGCGGGGGGGCCCCCGCGAACTTC. V usage is TRBV3-1 (or the pseudogene TRBV3-2) and J usage is TRBJ2-7; TRBD2 matches at 9 bases. The germline V gene has CDR1 LGHDT and CDR2 YNNKEL (reference sequence). The CDR3 has 14 amino acids.

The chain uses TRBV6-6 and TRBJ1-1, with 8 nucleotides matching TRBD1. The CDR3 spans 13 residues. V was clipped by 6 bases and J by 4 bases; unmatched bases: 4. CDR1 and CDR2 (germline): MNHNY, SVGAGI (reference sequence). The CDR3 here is CASSLTGGTEAFF. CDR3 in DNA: TGTGCCAGCAGCCTCACAGGGGGCACTGAAGCTTTCTTT.

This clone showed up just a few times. The CDR3 is CASSFRAAHNEQFF. Here the CDR3 DNA reads TGTGCCAGCAGCTTCCGAGCGGCCCACAATGAGCAGTTCTTC. The V and J genes are TRBV11-1 and TRBJ2-1; D may be TRBD2 (5 bases). Trimming took 3 bases from V and 5 from J, leaving 11 bases between them. The germline V gene has CDR1 SGHAT and CDR2 FQDESV (reference sequence). The CDR3 spans 14 residues. Full variable domain (rest looked up from reference TRBV11-1 and TRBJ2-1): EAEVAQSPRYKITEKSQAVAFWCDPISGHATLYWYRQILGQGPELLVQFQDESVVDDSQLPKDRFSAERLKGVDSTLKIQPAELGDSAMYLCASSFRAAHNEQFFGPGTRLTVL.

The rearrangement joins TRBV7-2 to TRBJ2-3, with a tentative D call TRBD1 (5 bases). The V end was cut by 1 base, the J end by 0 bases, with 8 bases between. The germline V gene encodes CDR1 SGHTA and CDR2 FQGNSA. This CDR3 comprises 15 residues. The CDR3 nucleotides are TGTGCCAGCAGCTTAGACAGGTCCAGCACAGATACGCAGTATTTT. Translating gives CASSLDRSSTDTQYF. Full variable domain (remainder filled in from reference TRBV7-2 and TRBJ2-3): GAGVSQSPSNKVTEKGKDVELRCDPISGHTALYWYRQSLGQGLEFLIYFQGNSAPDKSGLPSDRFSAERTGGSVSTLTIQRTQQEDSAVYLCASSLDRSSTDTQYFGPGTRLTVL.

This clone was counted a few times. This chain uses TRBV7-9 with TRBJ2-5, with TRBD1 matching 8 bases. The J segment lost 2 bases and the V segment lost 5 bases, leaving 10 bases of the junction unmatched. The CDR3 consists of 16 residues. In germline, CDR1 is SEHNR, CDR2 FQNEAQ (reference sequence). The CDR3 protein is CASSAKMTGEQETQYF. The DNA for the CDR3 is TGTGCCAGCAGCGCGAAGATGACAGGGGAACAAGAGACCCAGTACTTC.

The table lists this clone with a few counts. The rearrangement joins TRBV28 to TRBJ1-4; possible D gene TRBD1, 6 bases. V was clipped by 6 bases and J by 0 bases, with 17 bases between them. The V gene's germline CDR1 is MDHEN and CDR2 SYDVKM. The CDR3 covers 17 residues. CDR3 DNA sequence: TGTGCCAGCAGGTGGCCCACAGGGAAGGCAACTAATGAAAAACTGTTTTTT. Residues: CASRWPTGKATNEKLFF.

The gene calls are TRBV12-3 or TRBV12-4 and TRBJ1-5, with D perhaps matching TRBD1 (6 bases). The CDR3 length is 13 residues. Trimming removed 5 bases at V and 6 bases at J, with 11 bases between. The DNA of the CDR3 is TGTGCCAGCAGTCTGCAACAGGGTCAGCCCCAGCATTTT. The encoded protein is CASSLQQGQPQHF.

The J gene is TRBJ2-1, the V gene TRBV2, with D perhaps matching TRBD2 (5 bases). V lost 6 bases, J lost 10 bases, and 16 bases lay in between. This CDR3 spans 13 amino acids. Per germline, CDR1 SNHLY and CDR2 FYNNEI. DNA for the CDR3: TGTGCCAGCAGCGGGGTTGGTACATGGGAGCAGTTCTTC. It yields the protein CASSGVGTWEQFF.

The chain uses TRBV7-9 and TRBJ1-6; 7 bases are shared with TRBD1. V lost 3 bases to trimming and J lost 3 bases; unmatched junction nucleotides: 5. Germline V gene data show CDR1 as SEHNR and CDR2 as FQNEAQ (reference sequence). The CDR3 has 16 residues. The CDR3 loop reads CASSLGQTLYNSPLHF. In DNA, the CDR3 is TGTGCCAGCAGCTTGGGACAGACACTCTATAATTCACCCCTCCACTTT. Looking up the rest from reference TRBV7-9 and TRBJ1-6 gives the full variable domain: DTGVSQNPRHKITKRGQNVTFRCDPISEHNRLYWYRQTLGQGPEFLTYFQNEAQLEKSRLLSDRFSAERPKGSFSTLEIQRTEQGDSAMYLCASSLGQTLYNSPLHFGNGTRLTVT.

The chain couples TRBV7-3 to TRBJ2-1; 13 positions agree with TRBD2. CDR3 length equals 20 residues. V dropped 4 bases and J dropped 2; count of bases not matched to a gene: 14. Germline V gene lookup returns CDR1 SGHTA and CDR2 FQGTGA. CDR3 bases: TGTGCCAGCAGCTCCCGGACTAGCGGGAGACAGGTATCGACCTACAATGAGCAGTTCTTC. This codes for CASSSRTSGRQVSTYNEQFF. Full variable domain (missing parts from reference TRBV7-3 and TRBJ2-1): GAGVSQTPSNKVTEKGKYVELRCDPISGHTALYWYRQSLGQGPEFLIYFQGTGAADDSGLPNDRFFAVRPEGSVSTLKIQRTERGDSAVYLCASSSRTSGRQVSTYNEQFFGPGTRLTVL.

CDR3 protein: CASSFGGEVEKLFF. As DNA, the CDR3 is TGCGCCAGCAGCTTTGGGGGAGAGGTCGAAAAACTGTTTTTT. This chain uses TRBV5-1 with TRBJ1-4; TRBD1 might be the D (5 bases). Trimming removed 2 bases from V and 8 bases from J, with 13 bases in between. CDR1 SGHRS and CDR2 YFSETQ come from the germline V gene. The CDR3 totals 14 residues.

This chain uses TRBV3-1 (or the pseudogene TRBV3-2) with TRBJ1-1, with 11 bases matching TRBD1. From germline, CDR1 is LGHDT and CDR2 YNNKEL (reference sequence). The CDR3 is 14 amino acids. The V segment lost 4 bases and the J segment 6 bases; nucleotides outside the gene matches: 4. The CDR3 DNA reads TGTGCCAGCAGCCGGACAGGGGGCACGGCTGAAGCTTTCTTT. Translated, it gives CASSRTGGTAEAFF.

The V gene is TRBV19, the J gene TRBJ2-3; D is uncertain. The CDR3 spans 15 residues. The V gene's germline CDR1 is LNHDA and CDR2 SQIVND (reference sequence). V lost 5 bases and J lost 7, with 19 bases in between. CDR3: CASSEQTSPLYTQYF. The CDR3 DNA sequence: TGTGCCAGTAGTGAGCAGACCAGCCCACTTTATACGCAGTATTTT.

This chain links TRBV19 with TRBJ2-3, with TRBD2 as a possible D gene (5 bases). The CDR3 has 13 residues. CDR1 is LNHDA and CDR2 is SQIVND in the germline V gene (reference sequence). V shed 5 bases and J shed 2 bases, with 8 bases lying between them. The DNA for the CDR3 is TGTGCCAGTAGTTTGGGAGTCACAGATACGCAGTATTTT. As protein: CASSLGVTDTQYF.

CDR3 protein: CASSAQGDGYTF. CDR3 DNA sequence: TGCGCCAGCTCGGCACAGGGCGATGGCTACACCTTC. The chain employs TRBV5-1 and TRBJ1-2; a possible D gene is TRBD1 (6 bases). Trimming took 7 bases from V and 6 from J, leaving 13 bases between them. Germline V gives CDR1 SGHRS, CDR2 YFSETQ. This CDR3 comprises 12 residues.